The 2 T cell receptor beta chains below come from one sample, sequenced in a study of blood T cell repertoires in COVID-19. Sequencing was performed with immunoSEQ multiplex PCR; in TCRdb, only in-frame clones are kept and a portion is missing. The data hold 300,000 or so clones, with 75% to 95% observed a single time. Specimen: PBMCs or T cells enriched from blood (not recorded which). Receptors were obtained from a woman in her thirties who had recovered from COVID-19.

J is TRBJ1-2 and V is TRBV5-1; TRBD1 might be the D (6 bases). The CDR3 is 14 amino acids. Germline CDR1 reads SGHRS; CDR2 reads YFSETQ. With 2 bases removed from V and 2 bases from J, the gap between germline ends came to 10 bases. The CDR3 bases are TGCGCCAGCAGCTTTTCGACAGGAAACTATGGCTACACCTTC. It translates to CASSFSTGNYGYTF.

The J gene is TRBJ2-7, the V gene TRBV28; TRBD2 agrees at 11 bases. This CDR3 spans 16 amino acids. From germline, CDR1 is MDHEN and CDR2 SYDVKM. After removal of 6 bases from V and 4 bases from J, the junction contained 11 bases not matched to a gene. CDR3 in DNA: TGTGCCAGCAGCTTTCCCATAGCGGGAGGGGGGTACGAGCAGTACTTC. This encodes CASSFPIAGGGYEQYF.